The text below deals with one TCR beta chain. The source of the sample is a study of control samples from healthy donors and cancer patients. Assay: immunoSEQ multiplex PCR; the TCRdb copy retains only in-frame clones and omits some. Of tens of thousands of clones in the sample, 65% to 85% were seen once. Between the trimmed V and J ends, which lost 1 base and 8 bases, there was a span of 11 bases. The CDR3 runs to 13 residues. The germline CDR1 and CDR2 sequences are SGHTA and FQGNSA. Material for sequencing was PBMCs. The clonotype originates from a man in his 70s with lung cancer. V and J are TRBV7-2 and TRBJ1-1; D may be TRBD1 (5 bases). The CDR3 DNA is TGTGCCAGCAGCTTAGGGGGGACGGTAGAAGCTTTCTTT. Translating it yields CASSLGGTVEAFF.